This TCR beta chain appears in the sequencing data of a study of cytomegalovirus exposure and HLA in healthy donors. Looking at the study overall: Researchers found that roughly 77% of 350 to 500 genotyped donors fell within the Caucasian-associated ancestry cluster.

The V and J ends lost 6 bases and 7 bases, in that order; junction bases with no gene match: 15. CDR3 size: 15 residues. The germline V gene has CDR1 SQVTM and CDR2 ANQGSEA. On this clone itself: Its antigen is undetermined.

General observations from the study: A previous analysis found most TCR beta V segments productive roughly 87% or roughly 30% of the time. The dataset shows that most TCR sequences were rare, while some public TCRs occurred in many donors. Association with HLA alleles at 0.05 false discovery rate was found for about 17,000 TCR beta sequences in a later analysis.

Primers: 60 Vbeta forward and 13 Jbeta reverse. Only in-frame clones appear in the TCRdb table, and some are missing; sequencing was by immunoSEQ multiplex PCR. The sample lists 150,000 to 200,000 clones, around 74% occurring once. The J gene is TRBJ2-1, the V gene TRBV29-1; 7 bases line up with TRBD2. This clonotype was obtained from a female donor in good health and CMV-seronegative. Input material: PBMCs. Written as DNA, the CDR3 is TGCAGCGTGGCCGGGGCGGGGGATGTTATTAATGAGCAGTTCTTC. This translates into CSVAGAGDVINEQFF.